This is a list of T cell receptor beta chains from one sample in a study of post-analysis software for immune sequencing data. TCRdb re-analysed the PCR reads in MiXCR, keeping a single row per CDR3 protein. The sample contains roughly 540,000 distinct CDR3 sequences, less than 40% of which appear only once. Source material: blood. Source of these receptors: a girl aged 2-17 years with multiple sclerosis. Both conserved end residues are part of each CDR3. D genes are given only for firm matches. Size is stated for part of the rows, as once, few or many counts, or as a class when the clone is expanded.

J,size,D,V,length,DNA,CDR3
TRBJ2-5,.,.,TRBV19,13,TGTGCCAGTAGTATTGGCATCCAAGAGACCCAGTACTTC,CASSIGIQETQYF
TRBJ2-7,few,TRBD2,TRBV20-1,13,TGCAGTGCTACACCGCGGGGGTCCTACGAGCAGTACTTC,CSATPRGSYEQYF
TRBJ1-2,.,.,TRBV20-1,12,TGCAGTGCTAGACCTCGGACCTATGGCTACACCTTC,CSARPRTYGYTF
TRBJ2-1,.,TRBD1,TRBV5-6,14,TGTGCCAGCAACGAGGGACAGACACTCTACGAGCAGTTCTTC,CASNEGQTLYEQFF
TRBJ1-1,few,TRBD1,TRBV14,13,TGTGCCAGCAGCCAAGATACGAGGGGACAGGCTTTCTTT,CASSQDTRGQAFF
TRBJ2-1,.,TRBD1,TRBV20-1,15,TGCAGTGCTAGAGATGGAGGGACAGGCTACAATGAGCAGTTCTTC,CSARDGGTGYNEQFF
TRBJ1-6,few,TRBD1,TRBV7-8,15,TGTGCCAGCAGCTTAGCCGGGACAGCCAATTCACCCCTCCACTTT,CASSLAGTANSPLHF
TRBJ2-7,.,.,TRBV3-1,13,TGTGCCAGCAATCGAGGGGGGTCCTACGAGCAGTACTTC,CASNRGGSYEQYF
TRBJ2-7,.,.,TRBV7-8,15,TGTGCCAGCAGCTTAGGGGGAGCGCCCACCTACGAGCAGTACTTC,CASSLGGAPTYEQYF
TRBJ2-1,few,TRBD1,TRBV11-2,14,TGTGCCAGCAGCTTAGTGGACAGGGGACATGAGCAGTTCTTC,CASSLVDRGHEQFF
TRBJ2-3,.,.,TRBV20-1,14,TGCAGTGCTAGTGAGGCGACTAACACAGATACGCAGTATTTT,CSASEATNTDTQYF
TRBJ2-1,.,.,TRBV5-1,11,TGCGCCAGCAGCTCGGGGGTTGAGCAGTTCTTC,CASSSGVEQFF
TRBJ2-4,.,TRBD2,TRBV3-1,17,TGTGCCAGCAGCCAAGAGGGCGGGGGGGGACCCTCAAACATTCAGTACTTC,CASSQEGGGGPSNIQYF
TRBJ2-7,few,.,TRBV29-1,14,TGCAGCGTTCAGTCAGGGGCGAACTCCTACGAGCAGTACTTC,CSVQSGANSYEQYF
TRBJ2-5,.,.,TRBV20-1,15,TGCAGTGCTAGAGACCCTTCCGGAGTGCAAGAGACCCAGTACTTC,CSARDPSGVQETQYF
TRBJ2-1,.,.,TRBV10-3,13,TGTGCCATCAGTGATTATTCCTACAATGAGCAGTTCTTC,CAISDYSYNEQFF
TRBJ2-5,few,TRBD2,TRBV3-1,16,TGTGCCAGCAGCCCCCAGAGCGGGGGGTACCAAGAGACCCAGTACTTC,CASSPQSGGYQETQYF
TRBJ2-7,.,TRBD1,TRBV24-1,15,TGTGCCACCAGGGACAGGGATTGGAGAGACAATGAGCAGTACTTC,CATRDRDWRDNEQYF
TRBJ2-4,few,TRBD2,TRBV20-1,15,TGCAGTGCCCACTTTAGCGGGGGTGCCAAAAACATTCAGTACTTC,CSAHFSGGAKNIQYF
TRBJ2-3,.,TRBD1,TRBV20-1,15,TGCGGTGCTAGTCCGACAGGGGGGGGCACAGATACGCAGTATTTT,CGASPTGGGTDTQYF
TRBJ1-2,few,.,TRBV6-5,18,TGTGCCAGCAGTTACTCGACTGTCGGGGGGCTAGCTAACTATGGCTACACCTTC,CASSYSTVGGLANYGYTF
TRBJ2-7,few,.,TRBV28,15,TGTGCCAGCAGCCAGGTCGGGCAGCAATATTACGAGCAGTACTTC,CASSQVGQQYYEQYF
TRBJ1-1,once,TRBD1,TRBV4-1,16,TGCGCCAGCAGCCATGACAGGGGATGGATGAACACTGAAGCTTTCTTT,CASSHDRGWMNTEAFF
TRBJ2-5,.,.,TRBV7-2,12,TGTGCCAGCAGCTCCCCCTGGGAGACCCAGTACTTC,CASSSPWETQYF
TRBJ2-7,few,TRBD2,TRBV20-1,14,TGCAGTGCTATGTTGACTAGCGGGGTCTACGAGCAGTACTTC,CSAMLTSGVYEQYF
TRBJ1-5,.,.,TRBV2,15,TGTGCCAGCAGTGAGGCGGGCCGAAGCAATCAGCCCCAGCATTTT,CASSEAGRSNQPQHF
TRBJ1-6,.,.,TRBV12-3/TRBV12-4,14,TGTGCCAGCAGTTTTTCGCCACCAAATTCACCCCTCCACTTT,CASSFSPPNSPLHF
TRBJ2-5,few,TRBD2,TRBV11-2,13,TGTGCCAGCAGCCGGGGAGGGTTTGAGACCCAGTACTTC,CASSRGGFETQYF
TRBJ2-2,.,.,TRBV20-1,15,TGCAGTGCATCCCCGGGACACCGGAACACCGGGGAGCTGTTTTTT,CSASPGHRNTGELFF
TRBJ2-6,.,.,TRBV6-2/TRBV6-3,14,TGTGCCAGCACTCCCCCATCGGGGGCCAACGTCCTGACTTTC,CASTPPSGANVLTF